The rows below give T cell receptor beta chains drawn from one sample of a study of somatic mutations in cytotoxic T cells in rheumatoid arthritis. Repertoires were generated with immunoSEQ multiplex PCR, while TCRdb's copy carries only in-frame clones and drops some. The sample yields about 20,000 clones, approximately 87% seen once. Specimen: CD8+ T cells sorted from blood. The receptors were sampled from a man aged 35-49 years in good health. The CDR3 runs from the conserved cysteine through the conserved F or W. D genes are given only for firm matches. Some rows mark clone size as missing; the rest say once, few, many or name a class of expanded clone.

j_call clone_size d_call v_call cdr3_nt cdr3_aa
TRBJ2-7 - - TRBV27 TGTGCCAGCAGTAAATACCACGAGCAGTACTTC CASSKYHEQYF
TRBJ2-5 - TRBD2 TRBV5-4 TGTGCCAGCAGCTTTAGCGGGAGTAACCAAGAGACCCAGTACTTC CASSFSGSNQETQYF
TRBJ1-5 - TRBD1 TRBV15 TGTGCCACCAGCCCCTGGGACAGGGGCAATCAGCCCCAGCATTTT CATSPWDRGNQPQHF
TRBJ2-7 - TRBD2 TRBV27 TGTGCCAGCAGTACACCTCCCCTAGCGGACCCCCCTATCGAGCAGTACTTC CASSTPPLADPPIEQYF
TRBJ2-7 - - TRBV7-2 TGTGCCAGCAGCCATTCTGGGCCCTACGAGCAGTACTTC CASSHSGPYEQYF
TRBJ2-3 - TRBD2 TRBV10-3 TGTGCCATCAGATCTAGCGGGAGGTGGGATACGCAGTATTTT CAIRSSGRWDTQYF
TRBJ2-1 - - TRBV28 TGTGCCAGCAGTTTACTTGGCGGCTCCTACAATGAGCAGTTCTTC CASSLLGGSYNEQFF
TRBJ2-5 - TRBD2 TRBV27 TGTGCCAGCAGTTTATCGTTGACTAGCGGTGAAGAGACCCAGTACTTC CASSLSLTSGEETQYF
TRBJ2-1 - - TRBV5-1 TGCGCCAGCAGCTCAAAAGGGTCCTACAATGAGCAGTTCTTC CASSSKGSYNEQFF
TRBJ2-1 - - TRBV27 TGTGCCAGCAGTTTCGGACAAACGGGGAATGAGCAGTTCTTC CASSFGQTGNEQFF
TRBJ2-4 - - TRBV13 TGTGCCAGCAGCCGGACTGCGACGGGTATTCAGTACTTC CASSRTATGIQYF
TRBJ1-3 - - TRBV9 TGTGCCAGCAGCGAAATAGCCACTTGGGGAGGAAACACCATATATTTT CASSEIATWGGNTIYF
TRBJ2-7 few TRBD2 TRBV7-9 TGTGCCAGCGCCCATAGCGGGACCTACGAGCAGTACTTC CASAHSGTYEQYF
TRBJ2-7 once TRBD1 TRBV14 TGTGCCAGCAGCCAAGTAAGGACAGGGGGCCACGAGCAGTACTTC CASSQVRTGGHEQYF
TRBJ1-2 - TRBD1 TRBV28 TGTGCCAGCACATCCTGGACAGGGTATAACTATGGCTACACCTTC CASTSWTGYNYGYTF
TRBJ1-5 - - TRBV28 TGTGCCAGCAGTTCCCCGGTTAGCAATCAGCCCCAGCATTTT CASSSPVSNQPQHF
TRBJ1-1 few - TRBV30 TGTGCCTGGAGTCTCCAGCGGCACACTGAAGCTTTCTTT CAWSLQRHTEAFF
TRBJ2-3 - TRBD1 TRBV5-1 TGCGCCAGCAGGGGGGGACAGGGGCTCACAGATACGCAGTATTTT CASRGGQGLTDTQYF
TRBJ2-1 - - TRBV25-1 TGTGCCAGCAGTGAATTGGGTGAGCAGTTCTTC CASSELGEQFF
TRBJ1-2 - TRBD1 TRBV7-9 TGTGCCAGCAGCTTTACAGGGGGTGGCTACACCTTC CASSFTGGGYTF
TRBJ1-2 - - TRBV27 TGTGCCAGCAGTCCCCGGTCCTCGGACTATGGCTACACCTTC CASSPRSSDYGYTF
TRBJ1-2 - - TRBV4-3 TGCGCCAGCAGCCAAGATGAGGCAGGGCCAAACTATGGCTACACCTTC CASSQDEAGPNYGYTF
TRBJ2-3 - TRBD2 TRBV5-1 TGCGCCAGCAAGCGGGAGGGCCCCGGAGATACGCAGTATTTT CASKREGPGDTQYF
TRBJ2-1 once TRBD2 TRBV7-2 TGTGCCAGCAGCCCGCGGGGGGTCTGGAATGAGCAGTTCTTC CASSPRGVWNEQFF
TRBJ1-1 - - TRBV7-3 TGTGCCAGCAGCTTCCGTGGGCGGAGCACTGAAGCTTTCTTT CASSFRGRSTEAFF
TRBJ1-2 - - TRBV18 TGTGCCAGCTCACCACCCTCGGCGAAGAATGGCTACACCTTC CASSPPSAKNGYTF
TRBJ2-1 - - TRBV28 TGTGCCAGCAGTTTAAGGTACTCTAGGACCCCCCCAAATGAGCAGTTCTTC CASSLRYSRTPPNEQFF
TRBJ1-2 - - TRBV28 TGTGCCAGCAATGAGCAGGGAACCCACTATGGCTACACCTTC CASNEQGTHYGYTF
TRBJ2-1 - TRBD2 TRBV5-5 TGTGCCAGCAGCCCTGCTTTAGCGGGAGGAGCCTACAATGAGCAGTTCTTC CASSPALAGGAYNEQFF
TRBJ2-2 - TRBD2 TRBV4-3 TGCGCCAGCAGCCAAGTAGACAGCGGGGCGGAGCTGTTTTTT CASSQVDSGAELFF
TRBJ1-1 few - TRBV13 TGTGCCAGCAGCTTAGGGACTGCTTGGAACACTGAAGCTTTCTTT CASSLGTAWNTEAFF
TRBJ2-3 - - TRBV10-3 TGTGCCATCAGCCACCAGGGAGATACGCAGTATTTT CAISHQGDTQYF
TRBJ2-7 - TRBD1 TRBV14 TGTGCCAGCAGCCATTTGGGACAGGACACCTACGAGCAGTACTTC CASSHLGQDTYEQYF
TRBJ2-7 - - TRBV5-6 TGTGCCAGCAGCTTGGGAGGGACTGTGGGAAAGTACTTC CASSLGGTVGKYF
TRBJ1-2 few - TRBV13 TGTGCCAGCAGCTTAGGCTCAGGGGAGATCTATGGCTACACCTTC CASSLGSGEIYGYTF
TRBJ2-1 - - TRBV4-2 TGTGCCAGCAGCCGCCCAAATGAGCAGTTCTTC CASSRPNEQFF
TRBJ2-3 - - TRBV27 TGTGCCAGCAGCAAATACAGCACAGATACGCAGTATTTT CASSKYSTDTQYF
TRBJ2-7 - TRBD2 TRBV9 TGTGCCAGCAGCCCTGGGGGGGACGAGCAGTACTTC CASSPGGDEQYF
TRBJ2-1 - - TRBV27 TGTGCCAGCATCGCTACCGTGAGCTCCTACAATGAGCAGTTCTTC CASIATVSSYNEQFF
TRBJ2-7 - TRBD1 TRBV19 TGTGCCAGTAGTTTTGGGACAGGTCCCTACGAGCAGTACTTC CASSFGTGPYEQYF
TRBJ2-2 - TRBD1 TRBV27 TGTGCCAGCAGTTTAGATGGGACAGGGGGTTGGGGACCCACCGGGGAGCTGTTTTTT CASSLDGTGGWGPTGELFF
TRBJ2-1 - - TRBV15 TGTGCCACCAGCAGAAAAGGGAGAGGGTCGGGGGAGCAGTTCTTC CATSRKGRGSGEQFF
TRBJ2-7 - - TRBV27 TGTGCCAGCAGCCCAAACGGCGGAGGGTACTACGAGCAGTACTTC CASSPNGGGYYEQYF
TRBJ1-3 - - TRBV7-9 TGTGCCAGCAGCTTAGGTCCCGCCTCTGGAAACACCATATATTTT CASSLGPASGNTIYF
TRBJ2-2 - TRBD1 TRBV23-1 TGCGCCAGCAGTCAGCGGGGACAGGGAGAGGGAACCGGGGAGCTGTTTTTT CASSQRGQGEGTGELFF